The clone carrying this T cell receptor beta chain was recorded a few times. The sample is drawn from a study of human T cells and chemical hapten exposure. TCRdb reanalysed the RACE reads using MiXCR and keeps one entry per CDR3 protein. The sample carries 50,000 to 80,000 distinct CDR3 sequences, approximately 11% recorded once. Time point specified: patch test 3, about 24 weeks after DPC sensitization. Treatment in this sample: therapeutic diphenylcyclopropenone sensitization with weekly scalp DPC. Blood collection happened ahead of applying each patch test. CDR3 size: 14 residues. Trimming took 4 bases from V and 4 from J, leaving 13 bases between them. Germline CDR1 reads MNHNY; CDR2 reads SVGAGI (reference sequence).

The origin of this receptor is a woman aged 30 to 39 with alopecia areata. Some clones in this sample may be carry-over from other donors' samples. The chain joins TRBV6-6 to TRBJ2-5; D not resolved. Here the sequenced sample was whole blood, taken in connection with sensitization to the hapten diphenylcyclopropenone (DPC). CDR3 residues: CASSSQLLSETQYF. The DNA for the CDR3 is TGTGCCAGCAGTTCCCAACTACTCTCAGAGACCCAGTACTTC.